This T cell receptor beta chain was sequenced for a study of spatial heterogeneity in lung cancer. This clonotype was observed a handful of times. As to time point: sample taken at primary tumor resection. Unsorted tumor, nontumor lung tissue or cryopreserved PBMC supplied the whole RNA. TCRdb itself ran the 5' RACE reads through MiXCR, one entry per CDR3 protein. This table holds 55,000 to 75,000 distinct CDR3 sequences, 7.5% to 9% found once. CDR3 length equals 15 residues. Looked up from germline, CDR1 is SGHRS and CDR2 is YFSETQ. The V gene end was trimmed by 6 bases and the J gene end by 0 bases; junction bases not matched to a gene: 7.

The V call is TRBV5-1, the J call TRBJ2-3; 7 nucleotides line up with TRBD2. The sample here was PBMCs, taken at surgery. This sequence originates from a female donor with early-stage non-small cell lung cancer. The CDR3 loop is CASIRSGASTDTQYF. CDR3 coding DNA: TGCGCCAGCATTCGGAGCGGGGCTAGCACAGATACGCAGTATTTT.